This T cell receptor beta chain was recovered during a study of T cells after yellow fever vaccination (dated by TCRdb to the late 2010s). Looking at the study overall: The SMART-Seq v4 Ultra Low Input RNA kit was used to prepare libraries from fractions with low cell numbers. Blood was drawn at multiple timepoints before and after primary and secondary immunization, with bulk PBMC replicates and cell subsets isolated. Two healthy male donors made up the cohort, one aged 18 to 29 years and the other aged 30 to 39 years. Bulk TCR alpha and beta repertoires were sequenced longitudinally to track T-cell clones before and after primary and booster YFV17D yellow fever vaccination. The full study reports these points: The secondary T-cell response was found to be weaker but faster than the primary response, with a peak reached on day 5 rather than on day 15. Computational filtering was required because FACS-sorted repertoires could contain abundant contaminating clonotypes from the bulk population. A small share of clonotypes was detected in both CD4 and CD8 compartments, with the overlap likely arising from convergent recombination. Only a couple of donors were included in the study, so the extent to which the findings can be generalized is limited. Most clones expanded after primary vaccination (almost 98% of CD4 and around 88% of CD8) were re-detected after the booster, suggesting that broad memory maintenance occurred.

Only a few counts were recorded for this clonotype. The antigen this receptor binds is unknown. The sample holds no much larger clone one base away, and base qualities are not on file. For CDR1 and CDR2, the germline V gene lists LGHNA and YSLEER. Trimming removed 0 bases from V and 0 bases from J, leaving 11 bases between the germline ends. Reading from cysteine to phenylalanine, the CDR3 counts 17 amino acids. Left in the record is the CDR3 DNA by itself, 51 bases read in frame from the first base. What this sample's treatment or condition label stands for: live attenuated yellow fever vaccine strain. Two biological replicates of bulk PBMCs were collected at each blood-draw timepoint. A standard Ficoll-Paque protocol was used to isolate PBMCs from peripheral blood. TriZol was used to extract RNA from bulk PBMCs, from CD4 and CD8 fractions, and from dextramer-positive and dextramer-negative fractions.

TCR cDNA was made using 5'RACE template switching, a step that added a universal primer site and unique molecular identifiers. Priming of cDNA synthesis was performed from both the TCR alpha and TCR beta constant segments. Library amplification used two PCR steps, and the second PCR step added sample barcodes and sequencing adapters. Sequencing of the libraries was done on either Illumina HiSeq 2500 (2x100 bp) or NovaSeq (2x150 bp). Per the authors' processing: Reads were demultiplexed and collapsed into UMI consensus sequences with MIGEC, and V(D)J alignment was performed with MiXCR. Vaccine-responding clonotypes were identified with edgeR using replicate PBMC samples, with FDR below 0.01 and a log2 fold change above 5 up to day 15 being required. Each bulk clonotype received a CD4 or CD8 identity based on whether the sequenced CD4 or CD8 repertoire contained that clonotype at higher abundance. TCRdb itself trimmed the public reads at Q25 with fastp, ran MiXCR and retained productive beta chains. Each entry merges the rows of one CDR3 protein and shows their most common DNA and genes. None of the V and J calls come from the authors' own analysis; TCRdb made them. The sample yields roughly 520,000 distinct CDR3 sequences; roughly a fifth were counted once. The ten biggest clones cover roughly a sixth of the sample.

The specimen comprised PBMCs, sampled around 3 weeks after the first yellow fever vaccination. Recombination connected TRBV4-3 to TRBJ1-4, with the D gene not clear enough to name. This clonotype was obtained from a man aged 18 to 35 who received the YFV17D yellow fever vaccine. The CDR3 region reads CASSQDGRPATNEKLFF. The nucleotide sequence reads as follows: TGCGCCAGCAGCCAAGATGGCCGACCTGCAACTAATGAAAAACTGTTTTTT.